A single sample is the source of the 18 T cell receptor beta chains below, sequenced in a study of post-analysis software for immune sequencing data. Findings and limits, study-wide: About 5 TRBV segments (TRBV5-6, TRBV5-1 and TRBV20-1 among them) occurred more frequently in patients than in controls.

Unique molecular identifiers featured in each of the TCR beta cDNA libraries. Via MiXCR, TCRdb re-called the PCR reads, giving one row per CDR3 protein. The data show roughly 800,000 distinct CDR3 sequences, roughly half seen once. Antigens of these TCRs are unknown. Input material: blood. These receptor sequences come from a girl aged 5 to 17 with multiple sclerosis.

The CDR3 DNA follows: TGTGCCAGCTCACCTGACCGGCGAGAGCAGTACTTC. Its translation is CASSPDRREQYF. The chain recombines TRBV18 with TRBJ2-5; D uncertain. V lost 3 bases and J 11 bases, leaving 13 bases between the germline ends. The CDR3 has 12 residues. Germline loops: CDR1 KGHSH, CDR2 LQKENI.

On this clonotype: Sequence at one end of the junction differs from germline and may be a read error. The V call is TRBV7-7, the J call TRBJ2-5, with 7 bases aligning to TRBD1. The CDR3 is 17 residues long. CDR1 and CDR2 (germline): SSHAT, FNYEAQ (reference sequence). CDR3 loop: CASSPSGTVFPQETQYF. CDR3 sequence (DNA): TGTGCTAGCAGCCCATCCGGGACAGTATTCCCCCAAGAGACCCAGTACTTC.

The rearrangement links TRBV29-1 to TRBJ2-7; the D is unclear. CDR1 and CDR2 from the germline V gene are SQVTM and ANQGSEA. The CDR3 spans 12 residues. The V end lost 6 bases, the J end lost 1 base, and 10 bases lay between the germline ends. CDR3 residues: CSVARDSYEQYF. The CDR3 coding sequence is TGCAGCGTGGCTAGAGATTCCTACGAGCAGTACTTC.

This clonotype showed up just a few times. A clone one base away is much larger, so this may be a read error. The rearrangement uses TRBV12-3 or TRBV12-4 and TRBJ1-5; 8 nucleotides line up with TRBD1. The CDR3 covers 14 residues. The V and J ends lost 5 bases and 5 bases, in that order; junction bases with no gene match: 5. The CDR3 reads CASSLTGVDQPQHF. CDR3 sequence (DNA): TGTGCCAGCAGTCTGACAGGGGTTGATCAGCCCCAGCATTTT.

The gene calls are TRBV12-3 or TRBV12-4 and TRBJ2-1; no clear D. The ends were cut back, 1 base at V and 9 bases at J, with 4 bases in the middle. This CDR3 comprises 11 residues. CDR3 bases: TGTGCCAGCAGTTTAGATACTGAGCAGTTCTTC. It specifies CASSLDTEQFF.

The chain recombines TRBV5-1 with TRBJ2-2, with a tentative D call TRBD2 (6 bases). V was trimmed by 4 bases and J by 6 bases, leaving 16 bases between them. The CDR3 sequence is 15 residues long. CDR1 SGHRS and CDR2 YFSETQ come from the germline V gene. The CDR3 region is CASSIAGRPSGELFF. The CDR3 nucleotides read TGCGCCAGCAGCATCGCGGGACGACCTTCCGGGGAGCTGTTTTTT.

The chain links TRBV5-5 to TRBJ2-3, with a weak D call TRBD1 (6 bases). Trimming shortened V by 4 bases and J by 5 bases, and 14 bases separated the two germline ends. This CDR3 region has 14 residues. Germline CDR1 is SGHKS and CDR2 is YYEKEE (reference sequence). The CDR3 bases are TGTGCCAGCAGCCCACGGACAGTCCGAGATACGCAGTATTTT. Translated: CASSPRTVRDTQYF.

The V gene is TRBV6-6, the J gene TRBJ1-5; D uncertain. Germline CDR1 reads MNHNY; CDR2 reads SVGAGI (reference sequence). The germline V and J ends were trimmed by 0 bases and 4 bases, with 13 bases remaining between them. The CDR3 loop spans 16 amino acids. CDR3 in DNA: TGTGCCAGCAGTTACTCGATCCCGCGGAGGAATCAGCCCCAGCATTTT. Amino acid sequence: CASSYSIPRRNQPQHF.

The chain has TRBV27 and TRBJ2-1; TRBD2 aligns across 8 bases. This CDR3 is 15 amino acids long. Per germline, CDR1 MNHEY and CDR2 SMNVEV (reference sequence). Unmatched junction bases numbered 10, after V lost 5 bases and J lost 7 bases. The CDR3 reads CASSRISGSGNEQFF. Written as DNA, the CDR3 is TGTGCCAGCAGTCGAATCAGCGGGAGTGGGAATGAGCAGTTCTTC.

The chain is built from TRBV20-1 and TRBJ1-1, with TRBD1 identical over 8 bases. CDR3 length: 13 amino acids. The V and J ends lost 3 bases and 7 bases, in that order; junction bases with no gene match: 7. The V gene's germline CDR1 is DFQATT and CDR2 SNEGSKA (reference sequence). Written as DNA, the CDR3 is TGCAGTGCTAGCCCCAGGGGGCCCGGTGAAGCTTTCTTT. Its protein product is CSASPRGPGEAFF.

V usage is TRBV4-2 and J usage is TRBJ2-1; 10 positions match TRBD2. Trimming removed 0 bases from V and 6 bases from J; junction bases left unmatched: 5. The CDR3 sequence is 16 residues long. Germline V lookup: CDR1 LGHNA, CDR2 YNFKEQ. CDR3 DNA: TGTGCCAGCAGCCAAGACGGCACTAGCGGGGTCAATGAGCAGTTCTTC. Its protein is CASSQDGTSGVNEQFF.

The chain uses TRBV5-6 and TRBJ2-7, with TRBD1 matching over 9 bases. Trimming took 5 bases from V and 6 from J; bases not matched to a gene: 9. Per the germline V gene, CDR1 is SGHDT and CDR2 is YYEEEE. This CDR3 spans 14 amino acids. CDR3 amino acids: CASSLWDREGEQYF. In nucleotides, the CDR3 is TGTGCCAGCAGTCTCTGGGACAGGGAGGGCGAGCAGTACTTC.

This chain uses TRBV29-1 with TRBJ2-3, with 7 bases lining up with TRBD1. Germline V gene sequence: CDR1 SQVTM, CDR2 ANQGSEA. After removal of 4 bases from V and 2 bases from J, the junction contained 6 bases not matched to a gene. CDR3 length equals 14 residues. This CDR3 reads CSVGWDSFTDTQYF. For the CDR3, the DNA is TGCAGCGTTGGGTGGGACAGCTTCACAGATACGCAGTATTTT.

The CDR3 loop reads CASSMTSGRALEQYF. DNA of the CDR3: TGTGCCAGCAGTATGACTAGCGGGAGGGCCCTCGAGCAGTACTTC. This chain connects TRBV7-3 to TRBJ2-7; 14 nucleotides line up with TRBD2. Unmatched junction bases numbered 7, after V lost 6 bases and J lost 6 bases. CDR1 and CDR2 (germline): SGHTA, FQGTGA. The CDR3 covers 15 residues.

The CDR3 loop is CASFRWGQGARNEQFF. CDR3 DNA sequence: TGTGCCAGCTTCAGGTGGGGACAGGGGGCAAGAAATGAGCAGTTCTTC. The chain links TRBV6-1 to TRBJ2-1; 12 nucleotides align to TRBD1. CDR1 is MNHNS and CDR2 is SASEGT in the germline V gene. V lost 8 bases and J lost 7; bases outside the gene matches: 12. The CDR3 sequence is 16 residues long.

This chain joins TRBV4-2 and TRBJ2-7; 11 nucleotides line up with TRBD1. The CDR3 is made up of 16 amino acids. Germline CDR1 and CDR2: LGHNA and YNFKEQ. The V and J ends lost 4 bases and 2 bases, in that order; junction bases with no gene match: 7. The CDR3 protein is CASSLSGQGATYEQYF. In DNA form, the CDR3 reads TGTGCCAGCAGCCTTTCCGGACAGGGGGCGACCTACGAGCAGTACTTC.

This clonotype was counted only a few times. This chain joins TRBV12-3 or TRBV12-4 and TRBJ2-5, with 10 bases aligning to TRBD1. The CDR3 totals 17 residues. V gave up 5 bases and J gave up 4 bases; unmatched junction bases: 13. CDR3 DNA: TGTGCCAGCAGTCGGGAGTCCGGGACAGGGGAGGGAGAGACCCAGTACTTC. Protein product: CASSRESGTGEGETQYF.

This clonotype showed up just a few times. This chain uses TRBV30 with TRBJ2-7; a weak D match, TRBD2 (6 bases). Germline CDR1 reads GTSNPN; CDR2 reads SVGIG (reference sequence). Trimming removed 2 bases at V and 3 bases at J, with 8 bases between. The CDR3 has 12 amino acids. The CDR3 sequence: CAWSPGVYEQYF. The CDR3 DNA reads as TGTGCCTGGAGTCCGGGGGTCTACGAGCAGTACTTC.